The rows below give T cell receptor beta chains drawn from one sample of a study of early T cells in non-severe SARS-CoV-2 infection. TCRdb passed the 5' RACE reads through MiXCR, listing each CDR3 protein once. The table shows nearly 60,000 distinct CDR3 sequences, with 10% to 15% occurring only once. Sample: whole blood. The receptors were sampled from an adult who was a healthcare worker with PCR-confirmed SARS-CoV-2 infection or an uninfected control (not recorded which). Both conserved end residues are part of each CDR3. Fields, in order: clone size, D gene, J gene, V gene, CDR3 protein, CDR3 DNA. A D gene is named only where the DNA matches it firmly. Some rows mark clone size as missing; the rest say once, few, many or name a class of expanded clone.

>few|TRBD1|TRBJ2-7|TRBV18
CASSPRDRGPHEQYF
TGTGCCAGCTCACCCCGGGACAGGGGGCCGCACGAGCAGTACTTC
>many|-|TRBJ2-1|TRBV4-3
CASSQDRAYEQFF
TGCGCCAGCAGCCAAGATCGAGCTTACGAGCAGTTCTTC
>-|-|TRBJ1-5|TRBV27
CASSSGTSWSNQPQHF
TGTGCCAGCAGTTCCGGTACCTCGTGGAGCAATCAGCCCCAGCATTTT
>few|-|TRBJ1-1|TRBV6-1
CASSEVQRPNTEAFF
TGTGCCAGCAGTGAAGTACAGAGACCGAACACTGAAGCTTTCTTT
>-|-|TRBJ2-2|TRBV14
CASRLSGSGELFF
TGTGCCAGCCGTCTTAGCGGAAGTGGGGAGCTGTTTTTT
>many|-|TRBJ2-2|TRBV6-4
CASRETGTAGELFF
TGTGCCAGCAGAGAAACAGGGACGGCCGGGGAGCTGTTTTTT
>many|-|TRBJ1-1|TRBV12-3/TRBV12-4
CASRPKTGENTEAFF
TGTGCCAGCAGGCCCAAGACGGGGGAGAACACTGAAGCTTTCTTT
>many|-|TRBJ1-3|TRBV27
CASSLKRNSGNTIYF
TGTGCCAGCAGTTTGAAAAGGAACTCGGGAAACACCATATATTTT
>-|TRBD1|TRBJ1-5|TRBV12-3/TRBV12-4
CASSSGDRAGSNQPQHF
TGTGCCAGCAGTTCGGGCGACAGGGCCGGGAGCAATCAGCCCCAGCATTTT
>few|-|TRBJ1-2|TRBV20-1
CSAHIAAYNYGYTF
TGCAGTGCTCATATCGCGGCCTATAACTATGGCTACACCTTC
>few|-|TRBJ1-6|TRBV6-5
CASSYSGMSSYNSPLHF
TGTGCCAGCAGTTACTCGGGCATGAGCTCCTATAATTCACCCCTCCACTTT
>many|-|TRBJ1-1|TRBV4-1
CASSERWEINTEAFF
TGCGCCAGCAGCGAGAGGTGGGAAATAAACACTGAAGCTTTCTTT
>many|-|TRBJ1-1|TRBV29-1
CSAGAVEAFF
TGCAGCGCCGGAGCAGTTGAAGCTTTCTTT
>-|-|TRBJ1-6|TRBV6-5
CASSYGGRNSPLHF
TGTGCCAGCAGTTACGGGGGACGAAATTCACCCCTCCACTTT
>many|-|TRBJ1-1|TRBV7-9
CASSSPGAGLNTEAFF
TGTGCCAGCAGCTCCCCCGGAGCAGGGTTGAACACTGAAGCTTTCTTT
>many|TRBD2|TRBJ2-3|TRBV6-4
CASSTSGSTDTQYF
TGTGCCAGCAGTACTAGCGGGAGCACAGATACGCAGTATTTT
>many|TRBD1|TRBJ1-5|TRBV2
CASRRDRAGNQPQHF
TGTGCCAGCCGGCGGGACAGGGCTGGGAATCAGCCCCAGCATTTT
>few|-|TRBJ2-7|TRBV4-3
CASSQANEQYF
TGCGCCAGCAGCCAAGCGAACGAGCAGTACTTC
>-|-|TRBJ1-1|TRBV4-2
CASSQDQGTYEAFF
TGTGCCAGCAGCCAAGATCAGGGGACCTATGAAGCTTTCTTT
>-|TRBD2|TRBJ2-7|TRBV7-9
CASSLGLAGGYEQYF
TGTGCCAGCAGCTTAGGCCTAGCGGGAGGTTACGAGCAGTACTTC
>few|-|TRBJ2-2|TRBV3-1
CASSQDVRGGELFF
TGTGCCAGCAGCCAAGATGTCAGGGGCGGGGAGCTGTTTTTT
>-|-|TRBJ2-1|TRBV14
CASNPINNEQFF
TGTGCCAGCAACCCTATAAACAATGAGCAGTTCTTC
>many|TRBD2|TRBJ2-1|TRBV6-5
CASSVLAGARNEQFF
TGTGCCAGCAGTGTACTAGCGGGAGCCCGTAATGAGCAGTTCTTC